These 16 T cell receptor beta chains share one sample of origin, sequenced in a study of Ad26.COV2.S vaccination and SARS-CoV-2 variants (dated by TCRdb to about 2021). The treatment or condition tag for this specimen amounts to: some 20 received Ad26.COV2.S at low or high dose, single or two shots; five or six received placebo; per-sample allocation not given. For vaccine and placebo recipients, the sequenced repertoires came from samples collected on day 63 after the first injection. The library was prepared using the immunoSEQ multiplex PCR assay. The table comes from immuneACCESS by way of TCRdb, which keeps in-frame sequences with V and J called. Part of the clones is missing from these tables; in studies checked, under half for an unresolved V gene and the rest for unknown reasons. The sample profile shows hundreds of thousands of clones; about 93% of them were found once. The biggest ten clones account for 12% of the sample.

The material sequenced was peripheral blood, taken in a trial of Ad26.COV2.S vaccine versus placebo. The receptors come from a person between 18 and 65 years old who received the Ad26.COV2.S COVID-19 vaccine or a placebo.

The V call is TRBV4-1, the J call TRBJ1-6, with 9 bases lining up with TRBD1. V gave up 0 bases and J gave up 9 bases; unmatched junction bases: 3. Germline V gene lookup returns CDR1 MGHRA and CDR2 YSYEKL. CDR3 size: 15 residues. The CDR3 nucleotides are TGCGCCAGCAGCCAAGAACCGGACAGGGGTTCACCCCTCCACTTT. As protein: CASSQEPDRGSPLHF.

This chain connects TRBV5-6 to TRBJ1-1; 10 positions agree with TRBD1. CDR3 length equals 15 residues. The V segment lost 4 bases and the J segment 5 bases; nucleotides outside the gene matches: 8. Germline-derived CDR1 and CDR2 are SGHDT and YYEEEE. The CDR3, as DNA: TGTGCCAGCAGCCTGGACAGGGGGGCCAGTACTGAAGCTTTCTTT. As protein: CASSLDRGASTEAFF.

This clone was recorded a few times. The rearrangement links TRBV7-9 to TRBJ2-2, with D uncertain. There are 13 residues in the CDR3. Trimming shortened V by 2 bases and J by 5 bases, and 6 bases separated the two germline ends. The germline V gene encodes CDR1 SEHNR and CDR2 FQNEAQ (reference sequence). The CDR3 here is CASSLIVTGELFF. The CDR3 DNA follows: TGTGCCAGCAGCTTAATAGTTACCGGGGAGCTGTTTTTT.

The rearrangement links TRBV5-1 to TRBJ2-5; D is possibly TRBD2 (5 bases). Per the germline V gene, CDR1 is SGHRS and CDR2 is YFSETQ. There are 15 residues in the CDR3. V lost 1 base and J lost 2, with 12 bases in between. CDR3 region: CASSLFRGEQETQYF. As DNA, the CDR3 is TGCGCCAGCAGCTTGTTCCGGGGAGAACAAGAGACCCAGTACTTC.

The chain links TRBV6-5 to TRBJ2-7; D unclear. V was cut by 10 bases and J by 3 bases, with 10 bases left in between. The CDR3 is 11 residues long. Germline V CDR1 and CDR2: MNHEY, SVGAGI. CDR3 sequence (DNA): TGTGCCATCAAGACACGCTACGAGCAGTACTTC. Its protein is CAIKTRYEQYF.

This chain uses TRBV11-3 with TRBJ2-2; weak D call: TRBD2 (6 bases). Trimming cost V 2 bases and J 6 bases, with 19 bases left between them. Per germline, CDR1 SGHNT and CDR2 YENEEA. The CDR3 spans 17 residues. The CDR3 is CASSLQGGRRGSGELFF. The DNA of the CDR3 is TGTGCCAGCAGCTTACAGGGAGGCCGTAGGGGCTCCGGGGAGCTGTTTTTT.

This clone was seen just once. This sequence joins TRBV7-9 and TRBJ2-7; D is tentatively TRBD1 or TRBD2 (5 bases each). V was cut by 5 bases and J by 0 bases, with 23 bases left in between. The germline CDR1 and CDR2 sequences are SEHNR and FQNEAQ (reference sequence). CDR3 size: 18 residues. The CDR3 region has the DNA TGTGCCAGCAGCCCATCCGAGGGACGGGACCGTAGCTCCTACGAGCAGTACTTC. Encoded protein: CASSPSEGRDRSSYEQYF.

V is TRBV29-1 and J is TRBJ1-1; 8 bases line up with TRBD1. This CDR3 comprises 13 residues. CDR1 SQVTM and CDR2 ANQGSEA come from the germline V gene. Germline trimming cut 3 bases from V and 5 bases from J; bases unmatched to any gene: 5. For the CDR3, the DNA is TGCAGCGTTGACACAGGGGGAGGGACTGAAGCTTTCTTT. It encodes CSVDTGGGTEAFF.

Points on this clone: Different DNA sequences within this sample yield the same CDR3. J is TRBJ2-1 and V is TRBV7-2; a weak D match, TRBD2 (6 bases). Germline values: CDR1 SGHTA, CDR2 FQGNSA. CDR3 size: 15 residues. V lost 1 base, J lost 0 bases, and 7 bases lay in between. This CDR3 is CASSLEGGSYNEQFF. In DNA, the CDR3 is TGTGCCAGCAGCTTAGAGGGAGGCTCCTACAATGAGCAGTTCTTC.

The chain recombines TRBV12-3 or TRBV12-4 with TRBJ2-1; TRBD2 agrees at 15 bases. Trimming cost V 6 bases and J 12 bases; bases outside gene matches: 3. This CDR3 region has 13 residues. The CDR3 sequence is CASRGTSGRSQFF. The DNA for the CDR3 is TGTGCCAGCAGAGGGACTAGCGGGAGGTCGCAGTTCTTC.

DNA of the CDR3: TGTGCCTGGGGACCGGGACAGGGGTTCGGCTACACCTTC. Translation gives CAWGPGQGFGYTF. The chain carries TRBV30 and TRBJ1-2; TRBD1 matches at 10 bases. The ends lost 5 bases at V and 8 bases at J; junction bases unmatched: 8. The CDR3 sequence is 13 residues long. The V gene's germline CDR1 is GTSNPN and CDR2 SVGIG (reference sequence).

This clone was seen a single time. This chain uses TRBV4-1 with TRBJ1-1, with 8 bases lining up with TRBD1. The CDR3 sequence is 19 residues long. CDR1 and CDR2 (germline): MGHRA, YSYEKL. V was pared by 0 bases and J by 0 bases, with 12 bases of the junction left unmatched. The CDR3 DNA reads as TGCGCCAGCAGCCAAGAATCCAGCTCCGGGACAGGATTGAACACTGAAGCTTTCTTT. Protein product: CASSQESSSGTGLNTEAFF.

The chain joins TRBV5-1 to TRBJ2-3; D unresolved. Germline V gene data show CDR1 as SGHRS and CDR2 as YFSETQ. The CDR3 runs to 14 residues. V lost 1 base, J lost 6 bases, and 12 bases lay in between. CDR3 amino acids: CASSLPLLTDTQYF. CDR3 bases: TGCGCCAGCAGCTTGCCGCTACTCACGGATACGCAGTATTTT.

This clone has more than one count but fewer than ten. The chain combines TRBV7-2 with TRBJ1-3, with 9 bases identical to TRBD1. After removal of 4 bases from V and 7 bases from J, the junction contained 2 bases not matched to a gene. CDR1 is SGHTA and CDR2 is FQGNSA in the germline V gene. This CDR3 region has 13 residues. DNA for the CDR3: TGTGCCAGCAGCTCCGACAGGGGGAACACCATATATTTT. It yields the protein CASSSDRGNTIYF.

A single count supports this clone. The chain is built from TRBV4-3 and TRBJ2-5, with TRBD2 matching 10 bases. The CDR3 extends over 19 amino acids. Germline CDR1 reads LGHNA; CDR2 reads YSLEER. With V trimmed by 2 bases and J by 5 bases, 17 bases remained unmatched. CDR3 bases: TGCGCCAGCAGCCAAACAGCCGTTAGCACTAGCGGGATGAGGGAGACCCAGTACTTC. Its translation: CASSQTAVSTSGMRETQYF.

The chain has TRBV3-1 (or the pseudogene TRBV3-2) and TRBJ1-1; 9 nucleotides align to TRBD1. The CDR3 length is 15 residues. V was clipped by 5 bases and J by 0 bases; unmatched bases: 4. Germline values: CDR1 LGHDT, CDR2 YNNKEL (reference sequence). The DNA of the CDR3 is TGTGCCAGCAGCTCCGGGACAGGGTTGAACACTGAAGCTTTCTTT. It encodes CASSSGTGLNTEAFF.